This T cell receptor (beta chain) was sequenced during a study of blood T cell repertoires in COVID-19. The overall study: Acute-phase and convalescent COVID-19 samples originated in the United States, Italy and Spain. The analysed material was cDNA or gDNA that came from T cells, B-cell-depleted T cells, or PBMCs.

Germline V lookup: CDR1 SGHTA, CDR2 FQGNSA. Trimming took 2 bases from V and 4 from J, leaving 8 bases between them. The CDR3 is 13 residues long. The authors' processing: The assay estimated nucleated cells by amplifying reference gene primers. Repertoires were generated with immunoSEQ multiplex PCR, while TCRdb's copy carries only in-frame clones and drops some. That table supplies the V and J calls and clone size; D and trimming were determined from the DNA. The data show 250,000 to 300,000 clones, approximately 90% seen once. The rearrangement uses TRBV7-2 and TRBJ1-1; tentative D call: TRBD1 (5 bases). Specimen: peripheral blood. The receptor was isolated from an older woman with acute or convalescent COVID-19. CDR3 residues: CASSLPGVTEAFF. The CDR3, as DNA: TGTGCCAGCAGCTTACCGGGGGTCACTGAAGCTTTCTTT.